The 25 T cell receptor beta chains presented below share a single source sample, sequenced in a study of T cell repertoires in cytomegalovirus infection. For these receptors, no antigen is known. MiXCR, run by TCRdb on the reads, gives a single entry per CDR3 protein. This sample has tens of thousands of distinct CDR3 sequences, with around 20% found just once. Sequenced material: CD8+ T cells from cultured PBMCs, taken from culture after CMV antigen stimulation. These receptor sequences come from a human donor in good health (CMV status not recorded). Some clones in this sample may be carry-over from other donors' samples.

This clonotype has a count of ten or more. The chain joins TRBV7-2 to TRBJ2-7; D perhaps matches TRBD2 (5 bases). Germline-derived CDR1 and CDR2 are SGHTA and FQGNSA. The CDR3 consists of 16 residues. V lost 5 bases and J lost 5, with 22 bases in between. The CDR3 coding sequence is TGTGCCAGCAGCCCCCAGCGGCACAGAATACCTGACGAGCAGTACTTC. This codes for CASSPQRHRIPDEQYF.

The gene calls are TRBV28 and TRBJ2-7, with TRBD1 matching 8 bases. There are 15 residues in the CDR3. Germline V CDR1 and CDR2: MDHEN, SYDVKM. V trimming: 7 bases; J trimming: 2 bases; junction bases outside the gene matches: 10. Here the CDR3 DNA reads TGTGCCAGCACTCACTCCCAGGGGGCGGCCTACGAGCAGTACTTC. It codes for CASTHSQGAAYEQYF.

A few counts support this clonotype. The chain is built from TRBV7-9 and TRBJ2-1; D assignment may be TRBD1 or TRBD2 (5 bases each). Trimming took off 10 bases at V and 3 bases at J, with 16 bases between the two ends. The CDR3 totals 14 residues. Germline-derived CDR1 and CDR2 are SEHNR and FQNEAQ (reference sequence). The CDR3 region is CANPSGAIYNEQFF. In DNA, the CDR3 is TGTGCCAACCCGTCCGGGGCCATCTACAATGAGCAGTTCTTC.

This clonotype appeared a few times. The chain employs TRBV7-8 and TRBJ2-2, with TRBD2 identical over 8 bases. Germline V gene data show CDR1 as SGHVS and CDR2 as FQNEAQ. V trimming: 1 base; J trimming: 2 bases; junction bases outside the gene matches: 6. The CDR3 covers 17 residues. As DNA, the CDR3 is TGTGCCAGCAGCTTAGGTGGTAGCGGGACCAACACCGGGGAGCTGTTTTTT. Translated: CASSLGGSGTNTGELFF.

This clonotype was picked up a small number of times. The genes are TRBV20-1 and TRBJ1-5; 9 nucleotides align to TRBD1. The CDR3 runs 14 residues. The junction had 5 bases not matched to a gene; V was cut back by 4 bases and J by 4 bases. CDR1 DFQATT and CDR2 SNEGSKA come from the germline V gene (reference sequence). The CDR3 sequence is CSATRTGANQPQHF. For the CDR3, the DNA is TGCAGTGCTACTCGGACAGGGGCAAATCAGCCCCAGCATTTT.

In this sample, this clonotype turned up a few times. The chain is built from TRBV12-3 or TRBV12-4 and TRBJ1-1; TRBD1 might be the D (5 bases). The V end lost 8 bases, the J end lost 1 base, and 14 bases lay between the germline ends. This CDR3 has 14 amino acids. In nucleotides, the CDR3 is TGTGCCAGCCTCTCCCGGGACTGGAACACTGAAGCTTTCTTT. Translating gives CASLSRDWNTEAFF.

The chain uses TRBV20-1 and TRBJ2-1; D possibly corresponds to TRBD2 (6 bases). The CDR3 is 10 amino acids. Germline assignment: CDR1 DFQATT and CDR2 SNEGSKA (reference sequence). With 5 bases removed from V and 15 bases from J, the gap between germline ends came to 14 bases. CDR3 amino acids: CSALGLLPFF. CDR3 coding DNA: TGCAGTGCTCTGGGACTTTTACCGTTCTTC.

The CDR3 region has the DNA TGTGCCAGTAGTTGGGGAGCGGGGGGGCCCTACAATGAGCAGTTCTTC. Amino acid sequence: CASSWGAGGPYNEQFF. The rearrangement joins TRBV19 to TRBJ2-1; TRBD2 matches at 10 bases. The V gene's germline CDR1 is LNHDA and CDR2 SQIVND (reference sequence). V shed 5 bases and J 2 bases; nucleotides not matched to a gene: 6. CDR3 length: 16 amino acids.

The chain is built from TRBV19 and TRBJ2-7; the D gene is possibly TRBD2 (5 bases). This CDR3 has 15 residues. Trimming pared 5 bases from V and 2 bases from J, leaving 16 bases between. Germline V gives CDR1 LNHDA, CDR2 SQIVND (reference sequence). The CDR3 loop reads CASSPTLAPTYEQYF. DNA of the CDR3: TGTGCCAGTAGTCCCACTCTAGCCCCAACCTACGAGCAGTACTTC.

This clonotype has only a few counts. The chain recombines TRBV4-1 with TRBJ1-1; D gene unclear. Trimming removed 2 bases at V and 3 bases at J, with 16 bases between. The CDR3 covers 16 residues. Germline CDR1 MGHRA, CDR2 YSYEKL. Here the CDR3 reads CASSQLAGGMYTEAFF. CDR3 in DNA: TGCGCCAGCAGCCAATTGGCCGGTGGTATGTACACTGAAGCTTTCTTT.

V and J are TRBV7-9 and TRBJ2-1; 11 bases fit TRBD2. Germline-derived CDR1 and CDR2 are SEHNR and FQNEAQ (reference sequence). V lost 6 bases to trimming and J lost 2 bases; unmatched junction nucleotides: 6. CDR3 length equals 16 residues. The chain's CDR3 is CASRSSGRTPYNEQFF. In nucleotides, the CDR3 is TGTGCCAGCAGATCTAGCGGGAGGACACCCTACAATGAGCAGTTCTTC.

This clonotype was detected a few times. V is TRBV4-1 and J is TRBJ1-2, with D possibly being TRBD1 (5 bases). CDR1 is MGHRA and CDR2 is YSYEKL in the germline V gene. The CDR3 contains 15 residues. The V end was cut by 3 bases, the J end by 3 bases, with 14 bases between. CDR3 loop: CASSQGLREDYGYTF. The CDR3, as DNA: TGCGCCAGCAGCCAGGGGCTCAGGGAGGACTATGGCTACACCTTC.

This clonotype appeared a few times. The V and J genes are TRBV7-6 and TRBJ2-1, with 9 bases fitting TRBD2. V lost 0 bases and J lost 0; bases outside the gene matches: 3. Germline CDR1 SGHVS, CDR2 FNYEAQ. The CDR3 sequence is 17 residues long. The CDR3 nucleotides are TGTGCCAGCAGCTTAGCGGGTAGCGGGGGCTCCTACAATGAGCAGTTCTTC. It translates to CASSLAGSGGSYNEQFF. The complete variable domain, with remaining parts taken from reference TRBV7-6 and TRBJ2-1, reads GAGVSQSPRYKVTKRGQDVALRCDPISGHVSLYWYRQALGQGPEFLTYFNYEAQQDKSGLPNDRFSAERPEGSISTLTIQRTEQRDSAMYRCASSLAGSGGSYNEQFFGPGTRLTVL.

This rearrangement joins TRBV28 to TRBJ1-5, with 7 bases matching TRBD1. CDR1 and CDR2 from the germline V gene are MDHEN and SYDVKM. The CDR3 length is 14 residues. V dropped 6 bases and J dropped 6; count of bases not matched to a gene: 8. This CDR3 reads CASSPIGGGQPQHF. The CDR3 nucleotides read TGTGCCAGCAGCCCGATAGGGGGCGGTCAGCCCCAGCATTTT.

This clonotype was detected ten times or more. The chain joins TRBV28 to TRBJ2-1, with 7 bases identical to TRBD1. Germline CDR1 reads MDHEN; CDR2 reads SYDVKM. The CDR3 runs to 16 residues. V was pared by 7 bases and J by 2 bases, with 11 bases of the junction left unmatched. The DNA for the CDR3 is TGTGCCAGCACCCCTCTCACAGGGGCCACCTACAATGAGCAGTTCTTC. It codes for CASTPLTGATYNEQFF.

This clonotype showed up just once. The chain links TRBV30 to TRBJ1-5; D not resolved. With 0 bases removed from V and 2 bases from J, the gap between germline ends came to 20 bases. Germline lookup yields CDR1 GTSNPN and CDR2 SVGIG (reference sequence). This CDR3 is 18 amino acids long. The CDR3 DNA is TGTGCCTGGAGTGTATCTTCCGCTACGGGAGTCGGCAATCAGCCCCAGCATTTT. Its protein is CAWSVSSATGVGNQPQHF. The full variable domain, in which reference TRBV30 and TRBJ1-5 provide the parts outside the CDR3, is SQTIHQWPATLVQPVGSPLSLECTVEGTSNPNLYWYRQAAGRGLQLLFYSVGIGQISSEVPQNLSASRPQDRQFILSSKKLLLSDSGFYLCAWSVSSATGVGNQPQHFGDGTRLSIL.

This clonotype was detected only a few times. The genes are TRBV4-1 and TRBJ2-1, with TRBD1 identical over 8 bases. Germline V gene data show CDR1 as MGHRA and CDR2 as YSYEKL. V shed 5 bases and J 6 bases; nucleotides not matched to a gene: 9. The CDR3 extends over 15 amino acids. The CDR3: CASSSNRGSSNEQFF. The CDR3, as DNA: TGCGCCAGCAGCTCAAACAGGGGGTCGAGCAATGAGCAGTTCTTC.

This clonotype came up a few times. DNA for the CDR3: TGTGCCAGCAGTTTAAAGAGGAAGATTGCGAACACCGGGGAGCTGTTTTTT. This gives the protein CASSLKRKIANTGELFF. The chain has TRBV12-3 or TRBV12-4 and TRBJ2-2; D gene uncertain. The V end lost 2 bases, the J end lost 0 bases, and 13 bases lay between the germline ends. CDR3 length: 17 residues.

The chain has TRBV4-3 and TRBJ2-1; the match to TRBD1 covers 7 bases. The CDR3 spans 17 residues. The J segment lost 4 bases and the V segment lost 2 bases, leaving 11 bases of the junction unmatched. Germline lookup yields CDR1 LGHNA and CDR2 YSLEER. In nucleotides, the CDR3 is TGCGCCAGCAGCCAAACCCTCACAGGGGTTCGGTACAATGAGCAGTTCTTC. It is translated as CASSQTLTGVRYNEQFF.

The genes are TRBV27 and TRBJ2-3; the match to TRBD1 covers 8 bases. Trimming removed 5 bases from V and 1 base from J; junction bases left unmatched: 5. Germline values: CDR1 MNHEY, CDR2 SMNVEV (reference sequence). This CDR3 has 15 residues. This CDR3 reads CASSNMDRGTDTQYF. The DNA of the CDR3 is TGTGCCAGCAGTAATATGGACAGGGGCACAGATACGCAGTATTTT.

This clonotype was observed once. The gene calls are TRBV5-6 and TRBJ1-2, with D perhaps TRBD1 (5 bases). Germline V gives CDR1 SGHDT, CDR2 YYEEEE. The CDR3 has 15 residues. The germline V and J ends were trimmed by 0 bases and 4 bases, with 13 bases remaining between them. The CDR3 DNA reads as TGTGCCAGCAGCTTGGAGGGGTGGCGGATCTATGGCTACACCTTC. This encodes CASSLEGWRIYGYTF.

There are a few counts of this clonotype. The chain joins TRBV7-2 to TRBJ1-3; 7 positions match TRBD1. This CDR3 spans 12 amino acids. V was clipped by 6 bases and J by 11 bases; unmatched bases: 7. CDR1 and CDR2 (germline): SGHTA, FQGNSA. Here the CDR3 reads CASSEGGGSIYF. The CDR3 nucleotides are TGTGCCAGCAGTGAGGGAGGGGGCTCCATATATTTT.

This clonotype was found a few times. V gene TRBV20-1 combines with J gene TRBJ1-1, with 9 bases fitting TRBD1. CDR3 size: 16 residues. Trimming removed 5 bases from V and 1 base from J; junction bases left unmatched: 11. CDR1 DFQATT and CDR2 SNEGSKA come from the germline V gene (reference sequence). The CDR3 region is CSARDRERGPNTEAFF. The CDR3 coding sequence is TGCAGTGCTCGGGACAGGGAGAGGGGCCCGAACACTGAAGCTTTCTTT.

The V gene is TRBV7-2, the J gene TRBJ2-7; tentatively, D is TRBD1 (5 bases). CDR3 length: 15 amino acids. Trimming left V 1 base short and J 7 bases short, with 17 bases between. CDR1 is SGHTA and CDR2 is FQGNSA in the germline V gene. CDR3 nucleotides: TGTGCCAGCAGCTTAGAAGACAGCGTGGTCGATGAGCAGTACTTC. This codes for CASSLEDSVVDEQYF.

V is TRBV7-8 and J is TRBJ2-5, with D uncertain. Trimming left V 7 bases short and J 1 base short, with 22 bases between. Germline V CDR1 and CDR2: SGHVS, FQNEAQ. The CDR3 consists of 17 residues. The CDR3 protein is CASNHAPITATQETQYF. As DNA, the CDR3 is TGTGCCAGCAACCATGCCCCCATCACCGCGACCCAAGAGACCCAGTACTTC.